This T cell receptor beta chain was sequenced for a study of cytomegalovirus exposure and HLA in healthy donors. V was clipped by 5 bases and J by 0 bases, with 14 bases between them. Germline-derived CDR1 and CDR2 are MNHNY and SVGAGI (reference sequence). This CDR3 spans 16 amino acids. Both 60 Vbeta primers and 13 Jbeta primers went into the PCR. Clones were sequenced by immunoSEQ multiplex PCR, and TCRdb holds only the in-frame ones, with some missing. This table has about 150,000 clones, 64% appearing once. The source material was PBMCs. This sequence originates from a woman aged 25 to 39 in good health and CMV-seropositive. The rearrangement uses TRBV6-6 and TRBJ1-5, with D maybe TRBD1 (6 bases). The CDR3 DNA sequence: TGTGCCAGCAGTCCCCAGACAGGATATAGCAATCAGCCCCAGCATTTT. Its protein product is CASSPQTGYSNQPQHF.